The present T cell receptor beta chain was sequenced within a study of Graves' ophthalmopathy and Graves' hyperthyroidism. This clonotype was observed many times. RNA transcripts served as template for amplifying TCR beta CDR3 sequences. Amplification began with first-round RT-PCR using HTBI primers, then second-round multiplex PCR was performed. TCRdb fed the multiplex PCR reads into MiXCR, producing one record per CDR3 protein. The repertoire holds hundreds of thousands of distinct CDR3 sequences, approximately 21% seen once, with approximately 6.5% in the top ten. There are 13 residues in the CDR3. V lost 5 bases and J 5 bases, leaving 12 bases between the germline ends. The germline gives CDR1 LNHDA, CDR2 SQIVND (reference sequence).

This TCR derives from a young woman with stable Graves' hyperthyroidism. Some clones in this sample may be carry-over from other donors' samples. The genes are TRBV19 and TRBJ1-1; D unresolved. The source material was peripheral blood. This CDR3 is CASSEAGQTEAFF. The CDR3 DNA follows: TGTGCCAGTAGTGAAGCAGGCCAGACTGAAGCTTTCTTT. Full variable domain (rest looked up from reference TRBV19 and TRBJ1-1): DGGITQSPKYLFRKEGQNVTLSCEQNLNHDAMYWYRQDPGQGLRLIYYSQIVNDFQKGDIAEGYSVSREKKESFPLTVTSAQKNPTAFYLCASSEAGQTEAFFGQGTRLTVV.